This T cell receptor beta chain was profiled in a study of long-term antiretroviral therapy in people with HIV. Whole-study findings and limits: Diversity measured after ART increased yet remained under transplant donor controls.

With regard to this clone: Its antigen is currently unknown.

The assay, immunoSEQ v3.0, was run at survey level. Sequencing was intended to reach roughly 40,000-55,000 T-cell genomes per sample. Some clones are missing from TCRdb's copy, which holds only in-frame ones; the method was immunoSEQ multiplex PCR. This sample has some 20,000 clones, with roughly 90% found just once. The V and J ends lost 4 bases and 0 bases respectively, with 10 bases between them. There are 15 residues in the CDR3. CDR1 and CDR2 (germline): SGHTA, FQGTGA. V gene TRBV7-3 combines with J gene TRBJ2-1, with D unresolved. Sequencing was performed on unsorted PBMCs, taken 2.1 years after starting antiretroviral therapy. The receptor's source is a man aged 18 to 29 with HIV. The CDR3 region has the DNA TGTGCCAGCAGCTATATCGTGAGCTCCTACAATGAGCAGTTCTTC. It codes for CASSYIVSSYNEQFF.